This T cell receptor beta chain was found in a study of blood T cell repertoires in COVID-19. Germline CDR1 is KGHSH and CDR2 is LQKENI. V was pared by 2 bases and J by 8 bases, with 14 bases of the junction left unmatched. This CDR3 spans 18 amino acids. Assay used: immunoSEQ multiplex PCR; TCRdb lists only in-frame clones, some missing. The sample gives about 300,000 clones, around 87% of which show up once; 2% to 3% is in the top ten. The TCR was taken from a man aged 18 to 30 with active or convalescent COVID-19. The sample taken for sequencing was peripheral blood. The chain combines TRBV18 with TRBJ1-4; 10 nucleotides align to TRBD1. This CDR3 is CASSPTGTGVTLREKLFF. CDR3 coding DNA: TGTGCCAGCTCACCAACCGGGACAGGGGTTACCCTGAGAGAAAAACTGTTTTTT.